This T cell receptor beta chain was sequenced for a study of identifying expanded T cells in peripheral blood. This clone has only a few counts. Its specificity is unknown. Other DNA sequences from this sample encode an identical CDR3 as well. This CDR3 has 13 residues. The trim removed 6 bases at V and 5 bases at J, leaving 6 bases unmatched. Germline CDR1 SNHLY, CDR2 FYNNEI. Findings and limits, study-wide: Over approximately two and four weeks, about 15 and 19 clones changed, versus approximately 1.2 between replicates. Variance in clone template counts between approximately 2-week samples significantly increased with total template count across all healthy donors.

During the collection period, no donor immune events like infections were recorded. Using immunoSEQ multiplex PCR, the repertoire was profiled, and TCRdb retains in-frame clones only, with some absent. The sample carries some 70,000 clones, about nine tenths recorded once. The source is a person aged 18 to 70 in good health. The sample consisted of blood. V and J are TRBV2 and TRBJ1-2; 7 positions agree with TRBD1. The CDR3 loop is CASSLRQGYGYTF. The CDR3 DNA follows: TGTGCCAGCAGCCTACGACAGGGATATGGCTACACCTTC.